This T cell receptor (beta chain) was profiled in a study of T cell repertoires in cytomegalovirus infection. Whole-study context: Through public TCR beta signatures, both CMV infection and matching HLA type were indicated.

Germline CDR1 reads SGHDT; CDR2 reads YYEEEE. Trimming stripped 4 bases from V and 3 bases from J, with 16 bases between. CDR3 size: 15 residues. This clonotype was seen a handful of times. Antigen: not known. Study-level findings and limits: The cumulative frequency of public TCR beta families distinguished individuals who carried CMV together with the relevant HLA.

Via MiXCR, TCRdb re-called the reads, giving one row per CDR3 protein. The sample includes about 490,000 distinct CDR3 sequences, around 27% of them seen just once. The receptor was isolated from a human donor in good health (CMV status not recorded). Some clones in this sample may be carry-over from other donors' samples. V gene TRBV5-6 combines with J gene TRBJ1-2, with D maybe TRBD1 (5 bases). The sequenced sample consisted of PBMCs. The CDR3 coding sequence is TGTGCCAGCAGCCGACGACAGCTATGGTACTATGGCTACACCTTC. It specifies CASSRRQLWYYGYTF.